This T cell receptor (beta chain) was observed in a study of cytomegalovirus exposure and HLA in healthy donors. The length of the CDR3 is 14 residues. The germline gives CDR1 MNHEY, CDR2 SVGAGI. Comments on this clone: Its antigen is undetermined.

PCR amplification relied on 60 Vbeta primers (plus 13 Jbeta primers). Some clones are missing from TCRdb's copy, which holds only in-frame ones; the method was immunoSEQ multiplex PCR. The sample is made up of around 100,000 clones, and the top ten hold about 3% of it. Study findings and constraints: A later analysis showed that HLA-associated TCR beta chains had undergone more clonal expansion than equally common others. Among the most significant clusters, several appeared linked to common viral pathogens in a later analysis.

The sequencing sample was made of PBMCs. The V and J genes are TRBV6-5 and TRBJ2-5; 7 bases match TRBD1. The DNA end is a closer match to TRBJ2-7, so the J assignment may be wrong. The sequence derives from a man in his forties in good health and CMV-seronegative. CDR3 protein: CASSLRDSSYEQYF. CDR3 sequence (DNA): TGTGCCAGCAGTCTACGGGACAGCTCCTACGAGCAGTACTTC.